This T cell receptor beta chain was sequenced for a study of siplizumab effects on memory and regulatory T cells. This CDR3 comprises 13 residues. Unmatched junction bases numbered 5, after V lost 9 bases and J lost 8 bases. The germline CDR1 and CDR2 sequences are MDHEN and SYDVKM. Per sample, about 100,000 TCR templates were assayed. Sequencing was performed with immunoSEQ multiplex PCR; in TCRdb, only in-frame clones are kept and a portion is missing. The repertoire consists of approximately 92,000 clones, with about 93% occurring once and the leading ten covering around 1.4%. Sequenced material: non-Treg CD4+ T cells sorted from blood. The source is a human donor in good health. The rearrangement joins TRBV28 to TRBJ1-6; 9 bases are a match to TRBD1. In nucleotides, the CDR3 is TGTGCCAGTGCCCGACAGGGGGATTCACCCCTCCACTTT. It is translated as CASARQGDSPLHF.